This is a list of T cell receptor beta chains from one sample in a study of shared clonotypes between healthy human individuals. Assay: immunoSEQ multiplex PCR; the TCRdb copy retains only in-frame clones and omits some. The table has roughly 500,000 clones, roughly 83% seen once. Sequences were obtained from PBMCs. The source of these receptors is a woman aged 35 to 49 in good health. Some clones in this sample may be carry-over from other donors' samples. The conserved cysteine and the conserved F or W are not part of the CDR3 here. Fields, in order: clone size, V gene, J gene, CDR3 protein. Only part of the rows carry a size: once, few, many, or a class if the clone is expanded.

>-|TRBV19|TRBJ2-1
ASSAGTSGYNEQF
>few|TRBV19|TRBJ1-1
ASSTGARDTEAF
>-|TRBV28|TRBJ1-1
ASRQGVMNTEAF
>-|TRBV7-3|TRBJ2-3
ASSPGLFTDTQY
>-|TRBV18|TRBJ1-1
ASSTQNKNTEAF
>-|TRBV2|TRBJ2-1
ASSAQRSSEQF
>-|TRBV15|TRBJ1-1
ATSGRRGGLMNTEAF
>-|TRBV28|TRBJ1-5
ASIPRALPNQPQH
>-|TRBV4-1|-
ASSYGRGEQY
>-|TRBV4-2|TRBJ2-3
ASSLLTSGSGDTQY
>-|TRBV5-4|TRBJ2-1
ASSSGVEQF
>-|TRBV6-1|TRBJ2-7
AGASRGLAGFEQY
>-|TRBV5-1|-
ASGPIGGDYEQY
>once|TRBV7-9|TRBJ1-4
ASSFSQGASVENEKLF
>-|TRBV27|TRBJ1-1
ASSLASGFPNTEAF
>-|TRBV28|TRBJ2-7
ASRKQGPLEQY
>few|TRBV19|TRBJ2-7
ASSHPGRHEQY
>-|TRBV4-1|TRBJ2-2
ASSPVGTSIGELF
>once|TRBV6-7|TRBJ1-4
ASSYPATATNEKLF
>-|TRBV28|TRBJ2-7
ASRNSGTGAREQY
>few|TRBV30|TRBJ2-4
AWSAPGLYQPQY
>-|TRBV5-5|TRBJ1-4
ASSLYGGDGEKLF
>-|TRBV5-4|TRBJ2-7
ASSLGGQGAHEQY
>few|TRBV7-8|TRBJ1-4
ASSSYRGRREKLF
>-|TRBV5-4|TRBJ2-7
ASSFGGPLGEQY
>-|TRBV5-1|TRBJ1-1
ASSLGAGLNTEAF
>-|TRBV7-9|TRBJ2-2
ASIPPGPGGTGELF
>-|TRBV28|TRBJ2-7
ASSLGQFYEQY
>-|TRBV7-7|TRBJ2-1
ARRVAGFDEQF
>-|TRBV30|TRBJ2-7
AWSVVRGSYEQY
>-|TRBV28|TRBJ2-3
ASKDHTDTQY
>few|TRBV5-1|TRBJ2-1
ASSPLAGGDNEQF
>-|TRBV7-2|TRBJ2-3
ASSRSAGSGDTQY
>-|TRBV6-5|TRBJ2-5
ASSRNRETQY
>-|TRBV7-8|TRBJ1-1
ASSLMTRGSTEAF
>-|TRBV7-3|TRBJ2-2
ASSLTGGGTGELF
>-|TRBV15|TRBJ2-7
ATSRGSQARTALTGEQY
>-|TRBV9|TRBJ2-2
ASSVGRRNTGELF
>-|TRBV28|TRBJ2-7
ASETSGTGEQY
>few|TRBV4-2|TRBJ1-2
ASSQDRANYGYT
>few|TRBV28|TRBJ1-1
ASSLPGLNTEAF
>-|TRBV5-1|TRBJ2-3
ASSFSGTPDTQY
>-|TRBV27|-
ASSLAGPNYEQY
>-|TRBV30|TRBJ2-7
AWKWTTLTYEQY
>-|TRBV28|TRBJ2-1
ASATGLAAQSSYNEQF
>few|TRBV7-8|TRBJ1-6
ASSLSHSLNSPLH
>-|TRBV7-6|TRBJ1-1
ASSLGQTMNTEAF
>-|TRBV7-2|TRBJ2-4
ASSYTGQPKNIQY